Reported below is one T cell receptor (beta chain). It has no known antigen specificity. The sample holds no much larger clone one base away, and base qualities are not on file. TCR CDR3 regions were amplified from genomic DNA by multiplex PCR using the deep immunoSEQ assay. Extracted genomic DNA from each cell subset was spread evenly across all wells of several immunoSEQ 96-well plates, with each plate serving as a replicate. Each replicate PCR for unsorted PBMC received roughly 290 ng genomic DNA, equal to about 30,000 T cell genomes. Ten immunoSEQ deep assay plates were used to sequence the unsorted PBMC genomic DNA. The purified libraries were quantified using a Qubit 3.0 fluorometer, sized with a Bioanalyzer 2100, and then quantified again using the KAPA Library Quantification kit. A separate single-read 150-cycle Illumina NextSeq 550 flow cell was used to sequence each immunoSEQ 96-well plate. The authors' pipeline ran thus. Because the immunoSEQ output included only junctional sequences and no quality scores, the filtering could not be the same as the filtering used for full-length reads. Sequences were annotated with PyIR, a Python wrapper for IgBLAST v1.9, and V/J genes and CDR3 were assigned using IMGT germline references. Reads with weak V/J assignments (E-value above 1e-6), missing CDR3, stop codons, out-of-frame junctions, or ambiguous translated residues were removed. V3J clonotypes were defined by identical inferred V gene, J gene, and CDR3 amino acid sequence. The percentage overlap between two repertoires was calculated by dividing the number of shared unique clonotypes by the size of the smaller repertoire. Repertoire richness was assessed with RTK rarefaction, the Chao1 estimator, and Recon v2.1 estimates of unobserved clonotypes. This immuneACCESS table, as held by TCRdb, lists in-frame sequences with V and J called but not all clones. Of the missing ones, under half trace to an unresolved V gene in checked studies; the others have no known cause. The D gene and trimming were derived from the DNA, and the V and J assignments and clone size from that table. In this sample the table shows 400,000 to 500,000 clones, 60% to 85% of which occur a single time. The top ten clonotypes cover over 10% of the sample.

The donors were healthy, HIV-negative adults who had no recently reported acute infections or vaccinations. Only Caucasian adults living in Nashville, Tennessee, USA were represented among the donors. For unsorted samples, 100 million or so PBMCs were counted, and genomic DNA was extracted using the QIAamp DNA Blood Mini kit. Blood was obtained by leukapheresis, after which PBMCs were separated by Ficoll-Histopaque density gradient centrifugation and cryopreserved in liquid nitrogen vapor phase. This entry comes from a study of shared clonotypes between healthy human individuals (TCRdb year 2020). For the study in its entirety: The cohort included three men and a couple of women between 18 and 49 years of age. To estimate repertoire size and how much clonotypes are shared between individuals, the study performed deep sequencing of blood TCR repertoires from roughly five healthy adults. Libraries were prepared and TCR repertoires were sequenced by different laboratories using diverse techniques, in order to increase sequencing depth and limit assay-specific biases. Between about 0.9 and 9 billion PBMCs per donor were obtained by leukapheresis. The research as a whole found: Because the study included only a small number of donors, the genetic and exposure-history diversity represented was limited. Sampling was limited to blood, and TCR repertoires in tissue likely differ from TCR repertoires in blood. Based on pairwise subsampling, the degree of clonotype sharing among donors was expected to be affected by sequencing depth.

V was cut back by 5 bases and J by 0 bases, leaving a gap of 11 bases between them. Via the germline V gene, CDR1 is MDHEN and CDR2 SYDVKM. The CDR3 spans 15 residues, from the cysteine through the phenylalanine. Only CDR3 DNA is held: 45 bases, read in frame from base 1. The sequence was obtained from a woman between 40 and 55 years old in good health. Some clones in this sample may be carry-over from other donors' samples. Sequencing was carried out using PBMCs. Recombination linked TRBV28 to TRBJ1-5, with no reliable assignment of the D segment. CDR3 reads: CASSPDMYSNQPQHF. The nucleotides are TGTGCCAGCAGTCCCGACATGTATAGCAATCAGCCCCAGCATTTT. Supplemented by the reference TRBV28 and TRBJ1-5 proteins around the CDR3, the complete variable domain is DVKVTQSSRYLVKRTGEKVFLECVQDMDHENMFWYRQDPGLGLRLIYFSYDVKMKEKGDIPEGYSVSREKKERFSLILESASTNQTSMYLCASSPDMYSNQPQHFGDGTRLSIL.